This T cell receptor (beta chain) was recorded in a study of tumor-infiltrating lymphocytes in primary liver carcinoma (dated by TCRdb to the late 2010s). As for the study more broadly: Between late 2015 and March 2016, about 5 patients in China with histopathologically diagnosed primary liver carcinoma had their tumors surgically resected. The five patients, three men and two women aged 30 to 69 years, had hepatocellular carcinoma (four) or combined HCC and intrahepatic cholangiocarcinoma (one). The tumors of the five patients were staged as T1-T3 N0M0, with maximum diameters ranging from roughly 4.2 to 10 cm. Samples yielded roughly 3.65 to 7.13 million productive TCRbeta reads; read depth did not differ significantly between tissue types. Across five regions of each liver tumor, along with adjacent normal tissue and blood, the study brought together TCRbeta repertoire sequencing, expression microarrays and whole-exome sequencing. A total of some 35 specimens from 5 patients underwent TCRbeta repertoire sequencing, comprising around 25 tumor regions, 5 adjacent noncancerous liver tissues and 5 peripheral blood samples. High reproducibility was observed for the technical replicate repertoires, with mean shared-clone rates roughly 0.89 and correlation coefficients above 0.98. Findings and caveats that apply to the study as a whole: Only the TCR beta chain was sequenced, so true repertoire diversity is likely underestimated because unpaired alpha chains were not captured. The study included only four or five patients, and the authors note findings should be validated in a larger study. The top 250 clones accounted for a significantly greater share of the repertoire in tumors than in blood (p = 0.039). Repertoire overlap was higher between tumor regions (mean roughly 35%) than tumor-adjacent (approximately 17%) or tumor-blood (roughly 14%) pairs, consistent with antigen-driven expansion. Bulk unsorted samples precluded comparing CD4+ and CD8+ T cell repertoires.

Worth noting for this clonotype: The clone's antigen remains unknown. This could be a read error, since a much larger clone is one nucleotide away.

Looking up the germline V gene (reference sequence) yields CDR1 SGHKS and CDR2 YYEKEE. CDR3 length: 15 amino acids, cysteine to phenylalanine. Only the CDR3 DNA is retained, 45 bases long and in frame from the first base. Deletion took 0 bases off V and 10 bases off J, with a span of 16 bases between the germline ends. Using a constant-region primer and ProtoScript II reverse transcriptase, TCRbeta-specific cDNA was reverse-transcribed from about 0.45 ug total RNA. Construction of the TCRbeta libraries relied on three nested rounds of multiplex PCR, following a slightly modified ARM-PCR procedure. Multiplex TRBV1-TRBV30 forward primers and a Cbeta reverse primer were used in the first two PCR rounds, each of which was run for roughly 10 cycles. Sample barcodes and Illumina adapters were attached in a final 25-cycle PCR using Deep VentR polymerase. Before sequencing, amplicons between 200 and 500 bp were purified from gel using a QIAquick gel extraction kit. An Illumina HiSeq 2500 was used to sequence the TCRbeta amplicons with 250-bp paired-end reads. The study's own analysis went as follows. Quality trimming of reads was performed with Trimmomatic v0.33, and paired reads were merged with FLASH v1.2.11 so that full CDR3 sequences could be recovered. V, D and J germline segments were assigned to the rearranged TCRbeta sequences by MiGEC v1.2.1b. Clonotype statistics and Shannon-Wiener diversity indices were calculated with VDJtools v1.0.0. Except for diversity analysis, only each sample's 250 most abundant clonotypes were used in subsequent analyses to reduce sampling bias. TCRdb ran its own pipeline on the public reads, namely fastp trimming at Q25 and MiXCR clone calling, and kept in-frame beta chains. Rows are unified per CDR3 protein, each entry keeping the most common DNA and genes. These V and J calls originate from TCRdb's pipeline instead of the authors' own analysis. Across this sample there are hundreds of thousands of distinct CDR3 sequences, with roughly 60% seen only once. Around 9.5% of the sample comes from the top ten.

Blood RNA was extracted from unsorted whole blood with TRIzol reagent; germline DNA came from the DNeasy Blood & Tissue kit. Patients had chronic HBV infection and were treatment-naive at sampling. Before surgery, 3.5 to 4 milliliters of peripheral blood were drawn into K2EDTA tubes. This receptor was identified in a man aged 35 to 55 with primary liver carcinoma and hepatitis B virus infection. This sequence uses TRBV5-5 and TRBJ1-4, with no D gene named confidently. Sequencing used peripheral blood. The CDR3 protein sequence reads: CASSLEWRDGGKLFF. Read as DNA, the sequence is TGTGCCAGCAGCTTGGAGTGGAGGGATGGAGGAAAACTGTTTTTT.